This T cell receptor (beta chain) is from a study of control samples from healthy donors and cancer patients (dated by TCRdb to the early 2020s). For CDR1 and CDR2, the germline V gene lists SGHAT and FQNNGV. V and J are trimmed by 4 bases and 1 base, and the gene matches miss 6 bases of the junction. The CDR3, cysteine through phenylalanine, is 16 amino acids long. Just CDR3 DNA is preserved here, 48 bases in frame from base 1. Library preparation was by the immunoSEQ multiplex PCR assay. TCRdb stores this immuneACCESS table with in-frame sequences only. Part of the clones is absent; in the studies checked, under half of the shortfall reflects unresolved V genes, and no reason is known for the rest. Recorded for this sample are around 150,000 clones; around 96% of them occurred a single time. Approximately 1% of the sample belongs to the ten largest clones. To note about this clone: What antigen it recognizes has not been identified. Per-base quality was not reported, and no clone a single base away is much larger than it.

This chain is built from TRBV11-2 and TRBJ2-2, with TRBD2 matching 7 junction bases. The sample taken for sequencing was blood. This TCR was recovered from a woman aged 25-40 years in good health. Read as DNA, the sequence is TGTGCCAGCAGCTCCGGGAGGATTTGGAACACCGGGGAGCTGTTTTTT. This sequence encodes CASSSGRIWNTGELFF.